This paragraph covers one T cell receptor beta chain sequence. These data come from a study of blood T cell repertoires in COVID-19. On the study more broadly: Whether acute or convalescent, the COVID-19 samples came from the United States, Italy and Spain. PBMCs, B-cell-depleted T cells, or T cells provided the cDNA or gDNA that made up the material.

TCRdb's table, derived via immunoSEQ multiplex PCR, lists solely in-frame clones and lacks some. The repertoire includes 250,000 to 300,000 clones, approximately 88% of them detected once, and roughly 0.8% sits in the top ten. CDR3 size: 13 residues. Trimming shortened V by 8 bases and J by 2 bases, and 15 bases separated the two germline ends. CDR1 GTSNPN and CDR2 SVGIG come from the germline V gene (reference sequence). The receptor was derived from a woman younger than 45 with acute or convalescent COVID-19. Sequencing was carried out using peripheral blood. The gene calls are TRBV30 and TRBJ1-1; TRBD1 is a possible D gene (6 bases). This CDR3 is CATKGTRNTEAFF. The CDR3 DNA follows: TGTGCCACCAAGGGGACAAGAAACACTGAAGCTTTCTTT.